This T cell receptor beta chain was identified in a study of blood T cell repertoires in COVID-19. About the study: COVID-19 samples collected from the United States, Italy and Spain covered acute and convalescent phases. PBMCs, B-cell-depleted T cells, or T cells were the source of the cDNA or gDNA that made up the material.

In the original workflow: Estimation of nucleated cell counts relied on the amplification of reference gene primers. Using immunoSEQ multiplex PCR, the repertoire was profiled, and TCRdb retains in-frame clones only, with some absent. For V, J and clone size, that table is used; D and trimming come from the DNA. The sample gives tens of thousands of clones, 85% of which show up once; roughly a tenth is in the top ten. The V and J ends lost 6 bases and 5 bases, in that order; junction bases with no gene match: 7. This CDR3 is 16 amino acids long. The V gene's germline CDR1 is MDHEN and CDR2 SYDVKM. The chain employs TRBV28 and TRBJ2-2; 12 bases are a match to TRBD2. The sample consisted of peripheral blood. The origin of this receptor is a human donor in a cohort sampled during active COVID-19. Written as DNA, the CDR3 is TGTGCCAGCAGAACCCCCCTAGCGGGAGGGACCGGGGAGCTGTTTTTT. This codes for CASRTPLAGGTGELFF. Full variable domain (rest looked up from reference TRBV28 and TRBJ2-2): DVKVTQSSRYLVKRTGEKVFLECVQDMDHENMFWYRQDPGLGLRLIYFSYDVKMKEKGDIPEGYSVSREKKERFSLILESASTNQTSMYLCASRTPLAGGTGELFFGEGSRLTVL.